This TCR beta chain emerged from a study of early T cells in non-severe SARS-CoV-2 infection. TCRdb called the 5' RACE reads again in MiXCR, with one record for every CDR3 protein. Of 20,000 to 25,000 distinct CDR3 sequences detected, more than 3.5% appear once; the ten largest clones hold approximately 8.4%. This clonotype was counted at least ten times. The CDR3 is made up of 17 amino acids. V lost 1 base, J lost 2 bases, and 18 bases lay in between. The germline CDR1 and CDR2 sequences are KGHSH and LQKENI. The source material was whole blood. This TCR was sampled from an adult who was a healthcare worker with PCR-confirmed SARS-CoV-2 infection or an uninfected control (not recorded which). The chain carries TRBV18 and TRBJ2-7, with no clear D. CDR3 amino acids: CASSPRGVSGATYEQYF. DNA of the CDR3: TGTGCCAGCTCACCACGTGGGGTGTCAGGAGCTACCTACGAGCAGTACTTC.